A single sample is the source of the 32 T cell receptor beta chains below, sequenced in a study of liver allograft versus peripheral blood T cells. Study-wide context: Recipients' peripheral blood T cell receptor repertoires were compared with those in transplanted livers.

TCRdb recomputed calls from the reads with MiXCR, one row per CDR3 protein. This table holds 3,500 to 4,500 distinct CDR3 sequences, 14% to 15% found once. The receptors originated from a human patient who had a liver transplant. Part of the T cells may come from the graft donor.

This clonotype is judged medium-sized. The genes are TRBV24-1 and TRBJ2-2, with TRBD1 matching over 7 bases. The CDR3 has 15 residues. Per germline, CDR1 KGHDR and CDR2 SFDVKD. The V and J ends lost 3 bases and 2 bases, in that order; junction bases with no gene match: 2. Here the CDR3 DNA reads TGTGCCACCAGTGATAGGGACAGTAACACCGGGGAGCTGTTTTTT. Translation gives CATSDRDSNTGELFF.

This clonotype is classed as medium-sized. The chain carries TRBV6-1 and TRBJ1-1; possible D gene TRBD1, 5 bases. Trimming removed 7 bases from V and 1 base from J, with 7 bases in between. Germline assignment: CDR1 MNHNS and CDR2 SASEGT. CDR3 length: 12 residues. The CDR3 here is CASNQGNTEAFF. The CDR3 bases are TGTGCCAGCAACCAGGGGAACACTGAAGCTTTCTTT.

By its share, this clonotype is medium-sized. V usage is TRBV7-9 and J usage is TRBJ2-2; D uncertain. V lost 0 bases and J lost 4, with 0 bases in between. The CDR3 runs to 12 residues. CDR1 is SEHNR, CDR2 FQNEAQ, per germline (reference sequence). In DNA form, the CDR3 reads TGTGCCAGCAGCTTAGCCACCGGGGAGCTGTTTTTT. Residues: CASSLATGELFF.

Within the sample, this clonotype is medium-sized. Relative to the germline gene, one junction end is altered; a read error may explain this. The CDR3 is CASKKQGPSHNEQFF. As DNA, the CDR3 is TGTGCCAGCAAAAAACAGGGGCCCTCCCACAATGAGCAGTTCTTC. The rearrangement joins TRBV6-5 to TRBJ2-1, with TRBD1 identical over 7 bases. Germline V gives CDR1 MNHEY, CDR2 SVGAGI. This CDR3 contains 15 residues.

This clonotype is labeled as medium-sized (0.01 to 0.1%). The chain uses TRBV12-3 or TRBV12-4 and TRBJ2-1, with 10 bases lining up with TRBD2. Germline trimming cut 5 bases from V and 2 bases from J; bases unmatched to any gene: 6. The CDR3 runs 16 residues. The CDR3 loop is CASSGPSGRTYNEQFF. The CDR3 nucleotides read TGTGCCAGCAGTGGACCTAGCGGGAGAACCTACAATGAGCAGTTCTTC.

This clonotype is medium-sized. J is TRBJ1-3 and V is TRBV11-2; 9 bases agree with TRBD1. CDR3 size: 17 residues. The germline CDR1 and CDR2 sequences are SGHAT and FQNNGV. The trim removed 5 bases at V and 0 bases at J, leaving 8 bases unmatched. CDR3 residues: CASSIGQGLYSGNTIYF. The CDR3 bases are TGTGCCAGCAGCATCGGACAGGGGCTATACTCTGGAAACACCATATATTTT.

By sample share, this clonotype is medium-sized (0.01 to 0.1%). The CDR3 spells CASSSDREVGTGELFF. The CDR3 region has the DNA TGTGCCAGCAGTTCGGACAGGGAGGTCGGGACCGGGGAGCTGTTTTTT. The chain links TRBV28 to TRBJ2-2, with 8 nucleotides matching TRBD1. The V segment lost 4 bases and the J segment 5 bases; nucleotides outside the gene matches: 9. The CDR3 loop spans 16 amino acids. CDR1 and CDR2 from the germline V gene are MDHEN and SYDVKM. Together with reference TRBV28 and TRBJ2-2, the CDR3 gives the full variable domain: DVKVTQSSRYLVKRTGEKVFLECVQDMDHENMFWYRQDPGLGLRLIYFSYDVKMKEKGDIPEGYSVSREKKERFSLILESASTNQTSMYLCASSSDREVGTGELFFGEGSRLTVL.

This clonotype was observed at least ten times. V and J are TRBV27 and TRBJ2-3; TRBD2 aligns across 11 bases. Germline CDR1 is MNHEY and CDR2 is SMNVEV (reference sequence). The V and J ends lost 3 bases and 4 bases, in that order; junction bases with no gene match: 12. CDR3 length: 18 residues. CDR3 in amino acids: CASSLDRELAGAADTQYF. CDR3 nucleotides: TGTGCCAGCAGTTTGGATCGAGAACTAGCGGGAGCCGCAGATACGCAGTATTTT.

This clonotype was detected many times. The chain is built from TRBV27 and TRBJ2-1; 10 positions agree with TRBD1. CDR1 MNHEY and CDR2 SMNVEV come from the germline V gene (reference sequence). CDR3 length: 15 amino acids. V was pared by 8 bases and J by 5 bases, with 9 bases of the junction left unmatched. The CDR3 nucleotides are TGTGCCAGCGAAGACGGACAGGGGGACCACAATGAGCAGTTCTTC. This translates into CASEDGQGDHNEQFF.

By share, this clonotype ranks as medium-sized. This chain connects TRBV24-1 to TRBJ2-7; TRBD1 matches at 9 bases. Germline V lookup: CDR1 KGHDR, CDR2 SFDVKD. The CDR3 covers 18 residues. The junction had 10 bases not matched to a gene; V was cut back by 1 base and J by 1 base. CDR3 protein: CATSDFIPRQGDSYEQYF. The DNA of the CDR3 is TGTGCCACCAGTGATTTTATCCCAAGACAGGGGGATTCCTACGAGCAGTACTTC.

The CDR3 nucleotides are TGTGCCAGCCGGAAGGGGTGGCCCGGCAATGAGCAGTTCTTC. Residues: CASRKGWPGNEQFF. V and J are TRBV27 and TRBJ2-1, with D maybe TRBD1 (5 bases). The CDR3 loop spans 14 amino acids. V lost 8 bases and J lost 6, with 17 bases in between. Germline values: CDR1 MNHEY, CDR2 SMNVEV (reference sequence).

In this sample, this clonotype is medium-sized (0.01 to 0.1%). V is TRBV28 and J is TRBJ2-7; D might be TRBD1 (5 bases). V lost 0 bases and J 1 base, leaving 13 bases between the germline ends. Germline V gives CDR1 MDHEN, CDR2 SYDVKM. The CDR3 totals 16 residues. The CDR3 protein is CASSLWGRDFSYEQYF. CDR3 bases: TGTGCCAGCAGTTTATGGGGCAGGGATTTTTCCTACGAGCAGTACTTC.

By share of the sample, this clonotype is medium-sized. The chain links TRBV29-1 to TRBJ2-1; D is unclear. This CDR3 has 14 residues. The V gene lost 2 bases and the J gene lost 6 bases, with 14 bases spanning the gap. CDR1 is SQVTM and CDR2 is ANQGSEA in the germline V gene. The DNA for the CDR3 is TGCAGCGTTGAACCAGCGCTCCCTCTCAATGAGCAGTTCTTC. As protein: CSVEPALPLNEQFF.

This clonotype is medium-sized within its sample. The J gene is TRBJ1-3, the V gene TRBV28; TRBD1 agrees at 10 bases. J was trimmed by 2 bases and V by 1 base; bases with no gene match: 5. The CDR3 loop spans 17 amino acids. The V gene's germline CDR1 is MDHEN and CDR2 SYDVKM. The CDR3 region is CASSLLRQGAPGNTIYF. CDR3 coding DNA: TGTGCCAGCAGTTTATTGCGACAGGGGGCGCCTGGAAACACCATATATTTT.

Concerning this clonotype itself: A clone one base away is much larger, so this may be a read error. CDR3 amino acids: CASSFGVGKQYF. CDR3 DNA: TGTGCCAGCAGTTTCGGGGTTGGCAAGCAGTACTTC. The chain couples TRBV27 to TRBJ2-7, with a weak D call TRBD2 (5 bases). V lost 3 bases and J 8 bases, leaving 11 bases between the germline ends. The CDR3 contains 12 residues. Germline V CDR1 and CDR2: MNHEY, SMNVEV (reference sequence).

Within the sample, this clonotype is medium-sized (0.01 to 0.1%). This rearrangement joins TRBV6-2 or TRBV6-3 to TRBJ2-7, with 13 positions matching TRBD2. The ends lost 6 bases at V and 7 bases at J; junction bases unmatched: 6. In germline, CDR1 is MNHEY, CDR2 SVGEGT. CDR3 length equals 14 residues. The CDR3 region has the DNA TGTGCCAGCAGGGGACTAGCGGGGCCCAGGGAGCAGTACTTC. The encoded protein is CASRGLAGPREQYF.

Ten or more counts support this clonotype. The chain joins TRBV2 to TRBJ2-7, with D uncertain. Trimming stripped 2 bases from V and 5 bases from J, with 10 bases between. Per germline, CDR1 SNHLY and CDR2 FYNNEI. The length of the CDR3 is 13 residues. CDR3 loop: CASSESFRNEQYF. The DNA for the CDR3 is TGTGCCAGCAGTGAAAGCTTTAGGAACGAGCAGTACTTC.

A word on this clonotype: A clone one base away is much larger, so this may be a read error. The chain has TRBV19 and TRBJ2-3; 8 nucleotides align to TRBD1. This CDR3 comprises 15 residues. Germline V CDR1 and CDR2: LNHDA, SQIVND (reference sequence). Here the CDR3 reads CVTRGATGVTDTQYF. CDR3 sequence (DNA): TGTGTCACGAGAGGGGCGACAGGGGTCACAGATACGCAGTATTTT.

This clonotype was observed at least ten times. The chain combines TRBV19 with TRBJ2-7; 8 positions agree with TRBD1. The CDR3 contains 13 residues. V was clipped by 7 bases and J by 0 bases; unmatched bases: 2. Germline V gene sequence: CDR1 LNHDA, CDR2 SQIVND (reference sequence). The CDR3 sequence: CASNTGGSYEQYF. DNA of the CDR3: TGTGCCAGTAACACAGGGGGCTCCTACGAGCAGTACTTC. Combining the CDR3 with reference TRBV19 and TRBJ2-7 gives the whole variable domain DGGITQSPKYLFRKEGQNVTLSCEQNLNHDAMYWYRQDPGQGLRLIYYSQIVNDFQKGDIAEGYSVSREKKESFPLTVTSAQKNPTAFYLCASNTGGSYEQYFGPGTRLTVT.

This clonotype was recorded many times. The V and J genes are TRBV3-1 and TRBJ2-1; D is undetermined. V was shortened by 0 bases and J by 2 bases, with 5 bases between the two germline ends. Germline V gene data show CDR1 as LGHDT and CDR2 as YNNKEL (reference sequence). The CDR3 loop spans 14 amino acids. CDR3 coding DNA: TGTGCCAGCAGCCAAGATAGTGCCTACAATGAGCAGTTCTTC. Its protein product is CASSQDSAYNEQFF.

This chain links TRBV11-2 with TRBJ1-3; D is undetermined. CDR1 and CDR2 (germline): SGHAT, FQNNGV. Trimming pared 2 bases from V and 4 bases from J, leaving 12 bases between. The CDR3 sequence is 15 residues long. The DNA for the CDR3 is TGTGCCAGCAGCTTACGGGTTGGAGAGGGAAACACCATATATTTT. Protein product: CASSLRVGEGNTIYF.

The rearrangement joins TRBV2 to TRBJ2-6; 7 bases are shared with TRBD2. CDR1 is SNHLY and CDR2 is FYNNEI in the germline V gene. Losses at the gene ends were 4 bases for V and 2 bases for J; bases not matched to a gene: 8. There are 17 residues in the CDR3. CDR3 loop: CASSVRGGTTGANVLTF. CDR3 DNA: TGTGCCAGCAGTGTGAGGGGTGGGACTACTGGGGCCAACGTCCTGACTTTC. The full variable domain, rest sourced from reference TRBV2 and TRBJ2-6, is EPEVTQTPSHQVTQMGQEVILRCVPISNHLYFYWYRQILGQKVEFLVSFYNNEISEKSEIFDDQFSVERPDGSNFTLKIRSTKLEDSAMYFCASSVRGGTTGANVLTFGAGSRLTVL.

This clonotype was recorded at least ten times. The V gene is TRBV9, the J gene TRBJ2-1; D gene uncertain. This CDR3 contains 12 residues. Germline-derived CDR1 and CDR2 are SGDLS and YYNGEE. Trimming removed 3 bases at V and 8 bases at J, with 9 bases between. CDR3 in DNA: TGTGCCAGCAGCGAGAACGACGATGAGCAGTTCTTC. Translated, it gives CASSENDDEQFF.

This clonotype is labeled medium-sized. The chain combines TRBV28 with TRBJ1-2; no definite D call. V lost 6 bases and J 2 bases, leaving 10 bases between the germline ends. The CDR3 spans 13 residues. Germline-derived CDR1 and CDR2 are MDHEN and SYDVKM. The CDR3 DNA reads TGTGCCAGCAGCCCCGGCCCGAACTATGGCTACACCTTC. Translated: CASSPGPNYGYTF.

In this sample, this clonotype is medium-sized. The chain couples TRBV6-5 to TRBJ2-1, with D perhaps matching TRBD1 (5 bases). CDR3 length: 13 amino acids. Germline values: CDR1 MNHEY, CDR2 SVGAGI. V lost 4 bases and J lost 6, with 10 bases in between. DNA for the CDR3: TGTGCCAGCAGTTTCTCGGACATCAATGAGCAGTTCTTC. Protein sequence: CASSFSDINEQFF.

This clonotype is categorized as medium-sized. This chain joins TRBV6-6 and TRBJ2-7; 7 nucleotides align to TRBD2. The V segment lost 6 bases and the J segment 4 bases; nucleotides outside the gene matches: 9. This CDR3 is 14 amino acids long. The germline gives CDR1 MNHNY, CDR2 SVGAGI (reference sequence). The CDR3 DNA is TGTGCCAGCAGCCACGGACTAGAGGCTTACGAGCAGTACTTC. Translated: CASSHGLEAYEQYF.

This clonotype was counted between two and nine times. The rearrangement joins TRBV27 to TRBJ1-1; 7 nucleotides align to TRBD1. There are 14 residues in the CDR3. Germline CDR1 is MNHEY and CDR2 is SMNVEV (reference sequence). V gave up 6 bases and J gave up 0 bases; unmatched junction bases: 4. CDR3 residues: CASRIQGMNTEAFF. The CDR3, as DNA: TGTGCCAGCAGGATACAGGGGATGAACACTGAAGCTTTCTTT.

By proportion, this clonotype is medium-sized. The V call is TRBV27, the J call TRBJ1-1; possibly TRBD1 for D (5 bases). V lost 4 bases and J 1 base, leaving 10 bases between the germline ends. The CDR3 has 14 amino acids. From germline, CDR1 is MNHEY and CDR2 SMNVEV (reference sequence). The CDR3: CASSWGGGNTEAFF. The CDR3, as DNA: TGTGCCAGCAGTTGGGGGGGGGGGAACACTGAAGCTTTCTTT.

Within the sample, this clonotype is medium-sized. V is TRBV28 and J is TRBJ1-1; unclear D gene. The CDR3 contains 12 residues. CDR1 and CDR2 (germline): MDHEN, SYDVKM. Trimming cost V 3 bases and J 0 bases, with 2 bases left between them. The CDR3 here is CASSFLNTEAFF. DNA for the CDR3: TGTGCCAGCAGTTTCCTGAACACTGAAGCTTTCTTT.

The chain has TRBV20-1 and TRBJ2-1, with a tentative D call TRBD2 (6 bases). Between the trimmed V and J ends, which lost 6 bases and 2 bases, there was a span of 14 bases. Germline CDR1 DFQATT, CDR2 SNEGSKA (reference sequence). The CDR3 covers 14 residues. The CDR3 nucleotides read TGCAGTGCAAAGGCGGGACCCCCCTACAATGAGCAGTTCTTC. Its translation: CSAKAGPPYNEQFF.

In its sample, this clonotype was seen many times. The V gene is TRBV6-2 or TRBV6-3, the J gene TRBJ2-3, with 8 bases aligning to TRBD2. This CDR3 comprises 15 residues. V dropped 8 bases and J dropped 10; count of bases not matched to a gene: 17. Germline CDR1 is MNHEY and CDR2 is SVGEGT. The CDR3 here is CASVGLLAGGESQYF. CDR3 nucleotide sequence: TGTGCCAGCGTAGGTTTGCTGGCGGGAGGCGAATCGCAGTATTTT.

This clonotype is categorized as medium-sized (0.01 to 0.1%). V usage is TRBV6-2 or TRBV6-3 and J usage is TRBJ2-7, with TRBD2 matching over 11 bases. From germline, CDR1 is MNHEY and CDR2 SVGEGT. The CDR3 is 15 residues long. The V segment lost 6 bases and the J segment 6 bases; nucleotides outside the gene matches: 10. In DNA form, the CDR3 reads TGTGCCAGCAGCCCTCGGACTAGCGGGCTATTCGAGCAGTACTTC. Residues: CASSPRTSGLFEQYF.